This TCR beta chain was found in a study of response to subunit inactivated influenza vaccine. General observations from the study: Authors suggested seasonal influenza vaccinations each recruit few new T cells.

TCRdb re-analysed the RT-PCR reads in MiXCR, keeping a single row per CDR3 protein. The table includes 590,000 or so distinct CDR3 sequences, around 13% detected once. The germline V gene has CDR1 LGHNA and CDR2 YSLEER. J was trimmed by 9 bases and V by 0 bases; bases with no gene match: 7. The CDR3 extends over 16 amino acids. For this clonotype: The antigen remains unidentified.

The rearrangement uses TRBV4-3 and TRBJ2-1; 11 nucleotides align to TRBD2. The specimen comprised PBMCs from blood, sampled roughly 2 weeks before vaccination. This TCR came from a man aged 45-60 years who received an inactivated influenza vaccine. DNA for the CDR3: TGCGCCAGCAGCCAAGAAGTACTAGCGGGAGCTGGTGAGCAGTTCTTC. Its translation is CASSQEVLAGAGEQFF.